Detailed here is one TCR beta chain. The V and J ends lost 8 bases and 2 bases, in that order; junction bases with no gene match: 5. This CDR3 has 14 residues. Germline loops: CDR1 MNHNY, CDR2 SVGAGI (reference sequence). This sample is drawn from a study of shared clonotypes between healthy human individuals. Some clones are missing from TCRdb's copy, which holds only in-frame ones; the method was immunoSEQ multiplex PCR. The sample includes around 530,000 clones, 70% to 80% of them seen just once. The chain employs TRBV6-6 and TRBJ1-4; 7 positions match TRBD1. The clonotype comes from a woman between 40 and 55 years old in good health. Some clones in this sample may be carry-over from other donors' samples. Sequencing input: PBMCs. The CDR3 loop is CASLAGQTNEKLFF. CDR3 DNA: TGTGCCAGCTTAGCGGGACAGACTAATGAAAAACTGTTTTTT.